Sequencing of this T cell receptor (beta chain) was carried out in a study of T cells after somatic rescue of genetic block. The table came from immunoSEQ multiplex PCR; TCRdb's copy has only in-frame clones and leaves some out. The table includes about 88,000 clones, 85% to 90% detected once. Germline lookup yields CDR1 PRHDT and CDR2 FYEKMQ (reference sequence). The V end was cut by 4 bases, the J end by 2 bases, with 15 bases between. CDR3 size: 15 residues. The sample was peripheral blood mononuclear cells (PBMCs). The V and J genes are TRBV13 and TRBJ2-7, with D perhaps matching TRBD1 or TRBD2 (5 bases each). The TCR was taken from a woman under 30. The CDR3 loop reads CASSSGRGFAYEQYF. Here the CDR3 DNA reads TGTGCCAGCAGCTCCGGACGGGGCTTTGCCTACGAGCAGTACTTC.